This TCR beta chain was found in a study of shared clonotypes between healthy human individuals. V was trimmed by 0 bases and J by 8 bases, leaving 22 bases between them. CDR1 and CDR2 from the germline V gene are MNHEY and SMNVEV (reference sequence). This CDR3 comprises 17 residues. Points from the study as a whole: It was the few donors that limited the genetic and exposure-history diversity represented.

In the original workflow: ImmunoSEQ supplied junction-only sequences lacking quality scores, so filtering was different. The method was immunoSEQ multiplex PCR; TCRdb's version includes in-frame clones alone and lacks a portion of them. The V and J calls and clone size were taken over from that table, and D and trimming were inferred from the DNA. Seen here are about 1.5 million clones, around 95% observed once, and the top ten hold approximately 1%. Concerning this clone: Its antigen is not identified.

This chain joins TRBV27 and TRBJ1-2; D is perhaps TRBD1 (5 bases). Source material: naive CD4+ T cells sorted from blood. Subset meaning: CD45RA+ positively selected. This receptor was identified in a man aged 25 to 40 in good health. Here the CDR3 DNA reads TGTGCCAGCAGTTTATCGTGGGGCAGGATTTACCCCTCGGGCTACACCTTC. It translates to CASSLSWGRIYPSGYTF.